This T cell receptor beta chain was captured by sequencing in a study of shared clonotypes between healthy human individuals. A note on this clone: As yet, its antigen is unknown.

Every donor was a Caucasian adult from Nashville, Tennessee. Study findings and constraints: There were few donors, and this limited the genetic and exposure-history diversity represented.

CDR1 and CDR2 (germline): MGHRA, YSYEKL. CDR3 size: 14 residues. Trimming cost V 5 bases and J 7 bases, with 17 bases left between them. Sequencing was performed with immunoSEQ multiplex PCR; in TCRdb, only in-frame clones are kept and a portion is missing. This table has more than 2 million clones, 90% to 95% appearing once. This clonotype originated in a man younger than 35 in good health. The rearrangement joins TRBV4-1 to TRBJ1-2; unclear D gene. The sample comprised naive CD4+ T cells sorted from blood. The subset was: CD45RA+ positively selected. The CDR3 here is CASSGRGGVGGYTF. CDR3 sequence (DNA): TGCGCCAGCAGCGGTCGGGGTGGAGTAGGTGGCTACACCTTC.